These 19 T cell receptor beta chains were all obtained from the same sample, sequenced in a study of cytomegalovirus exposure and HLA in healthy donors. The PCR employed 60 Vbeta primers together with 13 Jbeta primers. TCRdb's copy holds only in-frame clones and misses some; the assay was immunoSEQ multiplex PCR. Among hundreds of thousands of clones listed, roughly 80% were seen once. The sample taken for sequencing was PBMCs. These receptors all come from a girl aged 2 to 9 in good health and CMV-seronegative.

This clone has only one observation. The chain recombines TRBV5-1 with TRBJ1-1; 9 positions agree with TRBD1. The CDR3 extends over 14 amino acids. In germline, CDR1 is SGHRS, CDR2 YFSETQ. Trimming removed 4 bases from V and 5 bases from J; junction bases left unmatched: 6. The CDR3 nucleotides read TGCGCCAGCAGCGTGGGACAGGGCTTGACTGAAGCTTTCTTT. Translated, it gives CASSVGQGLTEAFF.

The V gene is TRBV19, the J gene TRBJ2-6; the D gene is possibly TRBD1 (5 bases). Germline CDR1 is LNHDA and CDR2 is SQIVND (reference sequence). The V and J ends lost 3 bases and 0 bases respectively, with 6 bases between them. The CDR3 is made up of 15 amino acids. The CDR3 DNA follows: TGTGCCAGTAGTATCGACAGCTCTGGGGCCAACGTCCTGACTTTC. It encodes CASSIDSSGANVLTF.

The chain couples TRBV5-4 to TRBJ2-3; 11 nucleotides agree with TRBD2. Trimming took 4 bases from V and 2 from J; bases not matched to a gene: 15. Germline V lookup: CDR1 SGHNT, CDR2 YYREEE (reference sequence). The CDR3 runs 19 residues. The CDR3 DNA sequence: TGTGCCAGCAGCCCAAGTCCACGGGGGACTAGCGGTAACACAGATACGCAGTATTTT. Translated, it gives CASSPSPRGTSGNTDTQYF.

The rearrangement joins TRBV19 to TRBJ1-5, with D possibly TRBD1 on 5 matching bases. Germline loops: CDR1 LNHDA, CDR2 SQIVND (reference sequence). Trimming removed 1 base at V and 3 bases at J, with 10 bases between. The CDR3 totals 15 residues. The CDR3 DNA reads TGTGCCAGTAGTATAGGATCGGGGGTCAATCAGCCCCAGCATTTT. Its translation: CASSIGSGVNQPQHF. Filled out from reference TRBV19 and TRBJ1-5, the complete variable domain reads DGGITQSPKYLFRKEGQNVTLSCEQNLNHDAMYWYRQDPGQGLRLIYYSQIVNDFQKGDIAEGYSVSREKKESFPLTVTSAQKNPTAFYLCASSIGSGVNQPQHFGDGTRLSIL.

The chain is built from TRBV6-5 and TRBJ1-2; 8 positions match TRBD1. CDR1 is MNHEY, CDR2 SVGAGI, per germline. The V segment lost 6 bases and the J segment 5 bases; nucleotides outside the gene matches: 11. CDR3 length: 15 residues. CDR3 loop: CASSHDRGGVYGYTF. The CDR3 DNA follows: TGTGCCAGCAGCCACGACAGGGGAGGGGTTTATGGCTACACCTTC.

This clone was recorded a few times. This rearrangement joins TRBV19 to TRBJ2-1; 9 bases agree with TRBD2. This CDR3 region has 15 residues. J gave up 5 bases and V 4 bases, and 6 bases lay outside the gene matches. CDR1 and CDR2 from the germline V gene are LNHDA and SQIVND (reference sequence). This CDR3 reads CASSRGLAGDNEQFF. CDR3 bases: TGTGCCAGTAGTAGGGGACTAGCTGGGGACAATGAGCAGTTCTTC.

This clone was observed once. V usage is TRBV27 and J usage is TRBJ1-2; D is possibly TRBD1 (5 bases). CDR3 length: 13 amino acids. The V and J ends lost 7 bases and 4 bases respectively, with 13 bases between them. Germline values: CDR1 MNHEY, CDR2 SMNVEV (reference sequence). CDR3 in DNA: TGTGCCAGCACGGCCCGGCAGGGCTATGGCTACACCTTC. Translating it yields CASTARQGYGYTF.

The chain joins TRBV11-2 to TRBJ2-6, with 8 bases identical to TRBD1. The CDR3 has 18 residues. The ends lost 3 bases at V and 0 bases at J; junction bases unmatched: 7. CDR1 and CDR2 from the germline V gene are SGHAT and FQNNGV. The CDR3 sequence: CASSFTGGSFSGANVLTF. CDR3 nucleotide sequence: TGTGCCAGCAGCTTTACAGGGGGTTCCTTCTCTGGGGCCAACGTCCTGACTTTC.

The chain is built from TRBV2 and TRBJ2-7; D is unresolved. Germline CDR1 is SNHLY and CDR2 is FYNNEI. V dropped 7 bases and J dropped 3 bases, with 10 bases sitting between them. The CDR3 totals 12 residues. This CDR3 is CASTRSGYEQYF. In nucleotides, the CDR3 is TGTGCCAGCACTCGTTCGGGCTACGAGCAGTACTTC.

The chain is built from TRBV10-3 and TRBJ1-1, with D possibly TRBD1 on 5 matching bases. The germline V and J ends were trimmed by 0 bases and 0 bases, with 8 bases remaining between them. This CDR3 region has 15 residues. The V gene's germline CDR1 is ENHRY and CDR2 SYGVKD. The CDR3, as DNA: TGTGCCATCAGTGAGTCCGCAGGGATGAACACTGAAGCTTTCTTT. The encoded protein is CAISESAGMNTEAFF.

V is TRBV4-1 and J is TRBJ2-1; 7 bases align to TRBD2. V was pared by 4 bases and J by 7 bases, with 19 bases of the junction left unmatched. CDR1 and CDR2 (germline): MGHRA, YSYEKL. The CDR3 length is 18 residues. The CDR3 region is CASSRNSEGRAGPNEQFF. Here the CDR3 DNA reads TGCGCCAGCAGCCGTAACTCAGAGGGGAGGGCCGGTCCAAATGAGCAGTTCTTC.

A remark on this clone: Other DNA sequences in this specimen translate into the identical CDR3. The genes are TRBV19 and TRBJ1-1, with TRBD1 matching over 10 bases. CDR1 LNHDA and CDR2 SQIVND come from the germline V gene (reference sequence). The CDR3 has 12 residues. The ends lost 8 bases at V and 4 bases at J; junction bases unmatched: 1. The CDR3 nucleotides read TGTGCCAGTGGACAGGGGGGCACTGAAGCTTTCTTT. Amino acid sequence: CASGQGGTEAFF.

This clone has only a few counts. The junction does not match germline at one end; this may be a read error. The CDR3 loop reads CASSQGLAGVSSEQYF. The CDR3 DNA follows: TGTGCCAGCAGCCAGGGACTAGCGGGAGTCTCCTCCGAGCAGTACTTC. V is TRBV5-6 and J is TRBJ2-7, with TRBD2 matching over 14 bases. CDR1 is SGHDT, CDR2 YYEEEE, per germline. There are 16 residues in the CDR3.

The rearrangement links TRBV5-4 to TRBJ1-1; D gene ambiguous. Germline CDR1 SGHNT, CDR2 YYREEE (reference sequence). Trimming removed 6 bases at V and 6 bases at J, with 18 bases between. CDR3 length: 14 residues. CDR3 DNA: TGTGCCAGCAACTTAGACGGGAAGAGGCCTGAAGCTTTCTTT. This encodes CASNLDGKRPEAFF.

A few counts support this clone. The J gene is TRBJ1-3, the V gene TRBV5-1, with D perhaps matching TRBD1 (5 bases). The ends were cut back, 1 base at V and 0 bases at J, with 8 bases in the middle. The CDR3 totals 15 residues. Germline CDR1 and CDR2: SGHRS and YFSETQ. The CDR3 spells CASSLSQGSGNTIYF. The CDR3 nucleotides are TGCGCCAGCAGCTTGTCTCAGGGCTCTGGAAACACCATATATTTT.

The chain recombines TRBV10-2 with TRBJ1-1; 10 nucleotides align to TRBD1. This CDR3 has 14 amino acids. J lost 5 bases, V lost 7 bases, and 7 bases had no gene match. CDR1 and CDR2 (germline): WSHSY, SAAADI. Written as DNA, the CDR3 is TGCGCCAGCAATCCGACAGGGGGCAGTACTGAAGCTTTCTTT. Amino acid sequence: CASNPTGGSTEAFF.

V usage is TRBV5-4 and J usage is TRBJ1-2; a weak D match, TRBD1 (6 bases). The CDR3 covers 13 residues. Germline V gene lookup returns CDR1 SGHNT and CDR2 YYREEE (reference sequence). V was cut by 0 bases and J by 8 bases, with 11 bases left in between. This chain's CDR3 is CASSLETRGGYTF. As DNA, the CDR3 is TGTGCCAGCAGCTTGGAAACCAGGGGCGGCTACACCTTC.

This clone was recorded only once. J is TRBJ2-2 and V is TRBV6-4, with 8 bases fitting TRBD2. Germline CDR1 is MRHNA and CDR2 is SNTAGT. The CDR3 runs to 16 residues. The V segment lost 3 bases and the J segment 6 bases; nucleotides outside the gene matches: 9. The DNA of the CDR3 is TGTGCCAGCAGTGAGGGGGGACTAGTACGCGCCGGGGAGCTGTTTTTT. Amino acid sequence: CASSEGGLVRAGELFF.

The chain combines TRBV5-6 with TRBJ2-1; TRBD2 agrees at 10 bases. Looked up from germline, CDR1 is SGHDT and CDR2 is YYEEEE. The trim removed 3 bases at V and 8 bases at J, leaving 14 bases unmatched. The CDR3 is 17 residues long. CDR3 nucleotides: TGTGCCAGCAGCTGGTCCCCCCTAGCGGGAGTCGAGGATGAGCAGTTCTTC. It is translated as CASSWSPLAGVEDEQFF.